The 20 T cell receptor beta chains below come from one sample, sequenced in a study of high-grade serous ovarian cancer treatment subgroups. The tumor samples were collected prior to definitive surgery or chemotherapy. Libraries were prepared by immunoSEQ multiplex PCR; TCRdb keeps only in-frame clonotypes and omits some of them. This sample carries around 5,000 clones, about 73% of them seen once, and the ten largest clones take about a tenth. Sequences were obtained from tumor tissue. These receptors came from a human donor with high-grade serous ovarian cancer.

V and J are TRBV28 and TRBJ1-2; D gene uncertain. The V gene's germline CDR1 is MDHEN and CDR2 SYDVKM. The CDR3 is made up of 14 amino acids. V lost 6 bases to trimming and J lost 2 bases, with 13 bases between them. CDR3: CASSSVKGNYGYTF. The CDR3 DNA sequence: TGTGCCAGCAGCTCAGTTAAGGGAAACTATGGCTACACCTTC.

The chain joins TRBV7-2 to TRBJ2-7; TRBD1 aligns across 7 bases. V was pared by 8 bases and J by 3 bases, with 4 bases of the junction left unmatched. The V gene's germline CDR1 is SGHTA and CDR2 FQGNSA. The CDR3 has 12 amino acids. The CDR3 sequence is CASGRDSYEQYF. CDR3 in DNA: TGTGCCAGCGGCCGGGACAGCTACGAGCAGTACTTC.

This clone was seen a handful of times. The chain combines TRBV9 with TRBJ1-1, with D perhaps matching TRBD1 (6 bases). The CDR3 consists of 14 residues. The germline V gene encodes CDR1 SGDLS and CDR2 YYNGEE. The germline V and J ends were trimmed by 4 bases and 5 bases, with 15 bases remaining between them. CDR3 sequence reads: CASSSLQGSTEAFF. The CDR3 DNA reads as TGTGCCAGCAGCTCACTACAGGGCTCTACTGAAGCTTTCTTT. Full variable domain (remainder filled in from reference TRBV9 and TRBJ1-1): DSGVTQTPKHLITATGQRVTLRCSPRSGDLSVYWYQQSLDQGLQFLIQYYNGEERAKGNILERFSAQQFPDLHSELNLSSLELGDSALYFCASSSLQGSTEAFFGQGTRLTVV.

The chain joins TRBV5-6 to TRBJ1-2; a possible D gene is TRBD1 (5 bases). The CDR3 runs to 16 residues. The germline V gene encodes CDR1 SGHDT and CDR2 YYEEEE. Trimming removed 2 bases from V and 0 bases from J, with 14 bases in between. In DNA, the CDR3 is TGTGCCAGCAGCTTCCTCGGACACGCCGCTAACTATGGCTACACCTTC. Translated, it gives CASSFLGHAANYGYTF.

About this clone: The junction departs from the called germline gene at one end, perhaps through a read error. V usage is TRBV7-7 and J usage is TRBJ2-2; 9 nucleotides match TRBD2. CDR1 and CDR2 from the germline V gene are SSHAT and FNYEAQ (reference sequence). The length of the CDR3 is 17 residues. The CDR3 reads CASSLDSGGSNTGELFF. The DNA for the CDR3 is TGTGCTAGCAGCTTAGACAGCGGGGGGTCGAACACCGGGGAGCTGTTTTTT.

The CDR3 bases are TGTGCCAGCAGTCCAAACAGGGGCAGAAGGACTGAAGCTTTCTTT. It translates to CASSPNRGRRTEAFF. The V gene is TRBV27, the J gene TRBJ1-1; 7 bases fit TRBD1. Germline V CDR1 and CDR2: MNHEY, SMNVEV (reference sequence). This CDR3 has 15 amino acids. V dropped 5 bases and J dropped 5; count of bases not matched to a gene: 11.

V usage is TRBV30 and J usage is TRBJ1-6; D possibly corresponds to TRBD1 (6 bases). The CDR3 runs to 14 residues. The V end was cut by 2 bases, the J end by 4 bases, with 9 bases between. CDR1 is GTSNPN, CDR2 SVGIG, per germline (reference sequence). The CDR3, as DNA: TGTGCCTGGAGTTTCCAGGGGTATAATTCACCCCTCCACTTT. Translated, it gives CAWSFQGYNSPLHF.

In the case of this clone: An end of the junction differs from the germline gene, which may be a read error. The V call is TRBV18, the J call TRBJ2-2, with no clear D. The germline gives CDR1 KGHSH, CDR2 LQKENI. The CDR3 runs to 16 residues. Here the CDR3 DNA reads TGTGCCAGCGCACCGGCGATCTTCGGGCGGACCGGGGAGCTGTTTTTT. Translated, it gives CASAPAIFGRTGELFF.

The chain is built from TRBV7-8 and TRBJ2-5; TRBD2 matches at 10 bases. Unmatched junction bases numbered 9, after V lost 6 bases and J lost 2 bases. Germline V gene lookup returns CDR1 SGHVS and CDR2 FQNEAQ. The CDR3 contains 16 residues. CDR3 sequence (DNA): TGTGCCAGCAGTTCGTCCCCGGGACTAGCGCAAGAGACCCAGTACTTC. Its protein is CASSSSPGLAQETQYF.

The CDR3 loop reads CASSQGGSGRALGEQYF. In DNA form, the CDR3 reads TGCGCCAGCAGCCAAGGGGGTAGCGGGAGGGCCCTAGGCGAGCAGTACTTC. The rearrangement links TRBV4-1 to TRBJ2-5, with 11 bases fitting TRBD2. The DNA end is more similar to TRBJ2-7, so the J call may be wrong. There are 17 residues in the CDR3. Germline CDR1 reads MGHRA; CDR2 reads YSYEKL.

The table lists this clone with a count of one. The CDR3 nucleotides are TGTGCCAGCACCATGACAGGGAGCTCCTACGAGCAGTACTTC. Its translation: CASTMTGSSYEQYF. V and J are TRBV28 and TRBJ2-7; 7 nucleotides line up with TRBD1. The CDR3 sequence is 14 residues long. Trimming at V came to 7 bases and at J to 0 bases, leaving 6 bases not matched to a gene. Germline V gene data show CDR1 as MDHEN and CDR2 as SYDVKM. The variable domain in full, completed from reference TRBV28 and TRBJ2-7, reads DVKVTQSSRYLVKRTGEKVFLECVQDMDHENMFWYRQDPGLGLRLIYFSYDVKMKEKGDIPEGYSVSREKKERFSLILESASTNQTSMYLCASTMTGSSYEQYFGPGTRLTVT.

This clone came up a few times. This chain joins TRBV28 and TRBJ1-3, with no clear D. With 6 bases removed from V and 0 bases from J, the gap between germline ends came to 18 bases. The CDR3 has 17 amino acids. Germline V gene sequence: CDR1 MDHEN, CDR2 SYDVKM. The CDR3 loop reads CASSSLSTASSGNTIYF. Written as DNA, the CDR3 is TGTGCCAGCAGCTCCCTCTCGACCGCCAGCTCTGGAAACACCATATATTTT.

The chain recombines TRBV7-9 with TRBJ1-2; no clear D gene. Germline CDR1 and CDR2: SEHNR and FQNEAQ (reference sequence). The CDR3 loop spans 14 amino acids. The V end was cut by 3 bases, the J end by 1 base, with 9 bases between. DNA of the CDR3: TGTGCCAGCAGCTTCCCCGACGATAACTATGGCTACACCTTC. Translating gives CASSFPDDNYGYTF.

This clone has just a few counts. The chain is built from TRBV7-8 and TRBJ1-2; 8 nucleotides align to TRBD1. There are 15 residues in the CDR3. V lost 5 bases, J lost 8 bases, and 13 bases stayed unmatched. Germline V lookup: CDR1 SGHVS, CDR2 FQNEAQ. CDR3 residues: CASSLRTGTGEGYTF. Here the CDR3 DNA reads TGTGCCAGCAGCCTGCGGACAGGGACGGGGGAGGGCTACACCTTC.

This clone was found a few times. The rearrangement joins TRBV19 to TRBJ2-7; the match to TRBD2 covers 10 bases. The germline V gene has CDR1 LNHDA and CDR2 SQIVND (reference sequence). The CDR3 length is 12 residues. The CDR3, as DNA: TGTGCTACGGCTAGCGGGAGTTACGAGCAGTACTTC. It translates to CATASGSYEQYF.

V is TRBV5-4 and J is TRBJ1-2; perhaps TRBD1 as D (5 bases). V lost 4 bases, J lost 4 bases, and 17 bases lay in between. The CDR3 extends over 15 amino acids. Germline assignment: CDR1 SGHNT and CDR2 YYREEE (reference sequence). CDR3 residues: CASSQDLEGTYGYTF. CDR3 bases: TGTGCCAGCAGCCAAGATTTAGAGGGGACCTATGGCTACACCTTC. The whole variable domain, remainder taken from reference TRBV5-4 and TRBJ1-2, is ETGVTQSPTHLIKTRGQQVTLRCSSQSGHNTVSWYQQALGQGPQFIFQYYREEENGRGNFPPRFSGLQFPNYSSELNVNALELDDSALYLCASSQDLEGTYGYTFGSGTRLTVV.

Notes on this clone: The junction departs from the called germline gene at one end, perhaps through a read error. The chain has TRBV19 and TRBJ1-5; 7 nucleotides line up with TRBD1. Germline V CDR1 and CDR2: LNHDA, SQIVND (reference sequence). The CDR3 length is 14 residues. CDR3 sequence reads: CASSIVQAGQPQRF. The CDR3 nucleotides read TGTGCCAGTAGTATTGTACAGGCGGGACAGCCCCAGCGTTTT. The whole variable domain, filled in from reference TRBV19 and TRBJ1-5, reads DGGITQSPKYLFRKEGQNVTLSCEQNLNHDAMYWYRQDPGQGLRLIYYSQIVNDFQKGDIAEGYSVSREKKESFPLTVTSAQKNPTAFYLCASSIVQAGQPQRFGDGTRLSIL.

The chain couples TRBV6-1 to TRBJ2-1; the D gene could be TRBD1 or TRBD2 (6 bases each). Between the trimmed V and J ends, which lost 7 bases and 4 bases, there was a span of 17 bases. Germline V CDR1 and CDR2: MNHNS, SASEGT. The CDR3 consists of 15 residues. CDR3: CASTGGRGGYNEQFF. In nucleotides, the CDR3 is TGTGCCAGCACCGGAGGGCGAGGGGGGTACAATGAGCAGTTCTTC.

The chain has TRBV7-2 and TRBJ2-7; TRBD1 or TRBD2 may be the D gene (5 bases each). This CDR3 has 12 amino acids. V was clipped by 5 bases and J by 6 bases, with 11 bases between them. Germline assignment: CDR1 SGHTA and CDR2 FQGNSA. CDR3 nucleotides: TGTGCCAGCAGCCTATGGGGGACCGAGCAGTACTTC. Protein sequence: CASSLWGTEQYF.

The J gene is TRBJ2-5, the V gene TRBV9; D gene uncertain. The J call may be in error: the DNA end matches TRBJ2-7 better. The germline CDR1 and CDR2 sequences are SGDLS and YYNGEE. CDR3 length equals 13 residues. CDR3 amino acids: CASSVGPTYEQYF. The CDR3 coding sequence is TGTGCCAGCAGCGTAGGGCCTACCTACGAGCAGTACTTC.